These 9 T cell receptor beta chains were sequenced from one sample in a study of T cell responses to AZD1222 COVID-19 vaccine. The table came from immunoSEQ multiplex PCR; TCRdb's copy has only in-frame clones and leaves some out. The sample holds about 150,000 clones, about 89% seen once. The sample here was peripheral blood, taken 28 days after the second AZD1222 dose. These receptors all come from an adult who received the AZD1222 COVID-19 vaccine.

The rearrangement links TRBV29-1 to TRBJ1-1; no firm D call. Germline V gene data show CDR1 as SQVTM and CDR2 as ANQGSEA. The CDR3 is 13 residues long. The V end lost 7 bases, the J end lost 4 bases, and 16 bases lay between the germline ends. The CDR3 is CSASPRESTEAFF. CDR3 in DNA: TGCAGCGCCTCGCCAAGGGAGAGCACTGAAGCTTTCTTT.

The chain carries TRBV10-2 and TRBJ2-1; tentative D call: TRBD1 (7 bases). Germline lookup yields CDR1 WSHSY and CDR2 SAAADI. The V end was cut by 7 bases, the J end by 6 bases, with 13 bases between. CDR3 length equals 13 residues. The CDR3 nucleotides are TGCGCCAGCACGGAGGGGGCACGCAATGAGCAGTTCTTC. This sequence encodes CASTEGARNEQFF.

This rearrangement joins TRBV28 to TRBJ2-1, with D perhaps TRBD1 or TRBD2 (5 bases each). The CDR3 sequence is 16 residues long. Germline CDR1 MDHEN, CDR2 SYDVKM. V was cut by 5 bases and J by 3 bases, with 17 bases left in between. DNA for the CDR3: TGTGCCAGCAGTGGGCTTGGGGGTTCTTTCTACAATGAGCAGTTCTTC. Its translation is CASSGLGGSFYNEQFF.

J is TRBJ1-2 and V is TRBV29-1; TRBD1 matches at 9 bases. The CDR3 extends over 14 amino acids. Germline lookup yields CDR1 SQVTM and CDR2 ANQGSEA. V lost 0 bases to trimming and J lost 8 bases; unmatched junction nucleotides: 7. The CDR3 DNA follows: TGCAGCGTTGAAGATGGACAGGGGCGGTGGGGCTACACCTTC. The encoded protein is CSVEDGQGRWGYTF. Variable domain in full (rest from reference TRBV29-1 and TRBJ1-2): SAVISQKPSRDICQRGTSLTIQCQVDSQVTMMFWYRQQPGQSLTLIATANQGSEATYESGFVIDKFPISRPNLTFSTLTVSNMSPEDSSIYLCSVEDGQGRWGYTFGSGTRLTVV.

This sequence joins TRBV2 and TRBJ1-2; D gene unclear. The V end was cut by 3 bases, the J end by 4 bases, with 12 bases between. The CDR3 has 14 residues. Germline lookup yields CDR1 SNHLY and CDR2 FYNNEI. CDR3 in amino acids: CASSEDGTSYGYTF. CDR3 DNA sequence: TGTGCCAGCAGTGAGGACGGAACTAGCTATGGCTACACCTTC.

V is TRBV5-4 and J is TRBJ1-1; maybe TRBD1 (5 bases). The CDR3 is made up of 14 amino acids. Germline-derived CDR1 and CDR2 are SGHNT and YYREEE (reference sequence). V dropped 3 bases and J dropped 7 bases, with 16 bases sitting between them. The CDR3 protein is CASSSSARGIEAFF. Here the CDR3 DNA reads TGTGCCAGCAGCTCGAGCGCTAGGGGCATTGAAGCTTTCTTT.

The chain has TRBV5-8 and TRBJ2-1; 9 bases are shared with TRBD2. V dropped 2 bases and J dropped 6; count of bases not matched to a gene: 6. From germline, CDR1 is SGHTS and CDR2 YDEGEE. This CDR3 spans 15 amino acids. The CDR3 loop reads CASSFSGSRGNEQFF. The DNA of the CDR3 is TGTGCCAGCAGCTTTAGCGGGAGCCGGGGCAATGAGCAGTTCTTC.

This chain uses TRBV15 with TRBJ1-3; D gene ambiguous. The V end lost 0 bases, the J end lost 7 bases, and 7 bases lay between the germline ends. The CDR3 extends over 13 amino acids. Looked up from germline, CDR1 is LNHNV and CDR2 is YYDKDF (reference sequence). CDR3 amino acids: CATSRDVRNTIYF. In DNA form, the CDR3 reads TGTGCCACCAGCAGAGATGTCAGGAACACCATATATTTT.

This chain connects TRBV27 to TRBJ2-5, with a possible D match to TRBD1 (6 bases). Trimming stripped 4 bases from V and 2 bases from J, with 17 bases between. CDR1 is MNHEY, CDR2 SMNVEV, per germline (reference sequence). This CDR3 contains 16 residues. The CDR3 coding sequence is TGTGCCAGCAGTTCACTCCGGACAGATAGACAAGAGACCCAGTACTTC. Translation gives CASSSLRTDRQETQYF.